A single T cell receptor beta chain is shown here with its context. This specimen belongs to a study of cytomegalovirus exposure and HLA in healthy donors. Study in general: Most genotyped donors, 65% to 85% of about 430, had Caucasian-associated genetic ancestry.

PCR amplification relied on 60 Vbeta primers (plus 13 Jbeta primers). The method was immunoSEQ multiplex PCR; TCRdb's version includes in-frame clones alone and lacks a portion of them. The listing contains approximately 140,000 clones. The material sequenced was PBMCs. The sequence came from a woman between 18 and 30 years old in good health and CMV-seronegative.

This CDR3 reads CASTISGSSADTQYF. The CDR3 DNA is TGTGCCAGTACCATTAGCGGGAGTAGCGCAGATACGCAGTATTTT. This sequence joins TRBV19 and TRBJ2-3, with 9 bases that match TRBD2. CDR3 length equals 15 residues. Germline assignment: CDR1 LNHDA and CDR2 SQIVND (reference sequence). Losses at the gene ends were 7 bases for V and 4 bases for J; bases not matched to a gene: 9.